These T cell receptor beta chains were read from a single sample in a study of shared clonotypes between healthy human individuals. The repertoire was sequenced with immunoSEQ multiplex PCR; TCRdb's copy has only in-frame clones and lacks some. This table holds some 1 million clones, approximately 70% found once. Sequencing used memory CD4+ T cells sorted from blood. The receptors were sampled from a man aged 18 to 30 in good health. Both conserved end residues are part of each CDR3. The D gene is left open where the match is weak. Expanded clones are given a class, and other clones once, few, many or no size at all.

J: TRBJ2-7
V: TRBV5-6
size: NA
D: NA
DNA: TGTGCCAGCAGCTTAACCACCTACGAGCAGTACTTC
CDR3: CASSLTTYEQYF

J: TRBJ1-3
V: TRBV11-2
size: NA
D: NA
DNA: TGTGCCAGCAGTTCCCGGGACGGCTCTGGAAACACCATATATTTT
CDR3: CASSSRDGSGNTIYF

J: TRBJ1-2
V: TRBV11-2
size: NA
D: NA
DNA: TGTGCCAGCAGCTTAAGGCCGAATGATGGCTACACCTTC
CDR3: CASSLRPNDGYTF

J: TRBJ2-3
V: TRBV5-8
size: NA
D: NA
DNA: TGTGCCAGCAGCCAAGACGGGACGAGCACAGATACGCAGTATTTT
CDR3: CASSQDGTSTDTQYF

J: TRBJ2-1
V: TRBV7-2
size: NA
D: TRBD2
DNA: TGTGCCAGCTGCGCACGGGCGGGAGTTCAGAGTGAGCAGTTCTTC
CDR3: CASCARAGVQSEQFF

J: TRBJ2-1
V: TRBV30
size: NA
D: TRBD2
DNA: TGTGCCTGGAACATACGGAGCGGGAGGGGGGGTGAGCAGTTCTTC
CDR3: CAWNIRSGRGGEQFF

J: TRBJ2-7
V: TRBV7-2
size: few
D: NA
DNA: TGTGCCAGCAGCTTAGCCCAGCAAAAATACGGGTCCTACGAGCAGTACTTC
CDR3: CASSLAQQKYGSYEQYF

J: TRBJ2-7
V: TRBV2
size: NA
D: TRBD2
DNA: TGTGCCAGCAGCGTGACTAGCGGAAGAGACGAGCAGTACTTC
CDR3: CASSVTSGRDEQYF

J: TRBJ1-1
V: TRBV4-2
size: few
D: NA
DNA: TGTGCCAGCAGCCAAGATCTCGGGCCGACCACTGAAGCTTTCTTT
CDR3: CASSQDLGPTTEAFF

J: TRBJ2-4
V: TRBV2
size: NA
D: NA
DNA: TGTGCCAGCAGTGAGTACGTTGTAGCCAAAAACATTCAGTACTTC
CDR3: CASSEYVVAKNIQYF

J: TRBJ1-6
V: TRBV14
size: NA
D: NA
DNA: TGTGCCAGCAGCCAAGCTGTTTCAGGCTCGAGCTCCTATAATTCACCCCTCCACTTT
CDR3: CASSQAVSGSSSYNSPLHF

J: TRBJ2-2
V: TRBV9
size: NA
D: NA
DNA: TGTGCCAGCAGCGAGCTGGGACGTACGAACACCGGGGAGCTGTTTTTT
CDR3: CASSELGRTNTGELFF

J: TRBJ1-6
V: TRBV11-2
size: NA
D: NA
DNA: TGTGCCAGCAGCTTAGATCAGTCCCGGCTAGGTTCACCCCTCCACTTT
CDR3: CASSLDQSRLGSPLHF

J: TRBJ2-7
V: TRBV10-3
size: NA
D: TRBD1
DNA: TGTGCCATCAGTGTCAGACAGGGGTCCTACGAGCAGTACTTC
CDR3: CAISVRQGSYEQYF

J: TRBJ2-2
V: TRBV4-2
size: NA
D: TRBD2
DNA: TGTGCCAGCAGCCTAGCCGGGACTACGAACACCGGGGAGCTGTTTTTT
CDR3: CASSLAGTTNTGELFF

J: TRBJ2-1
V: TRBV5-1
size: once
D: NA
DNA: TGCGCCAGCAGCTCCCCCGAAGCGTACAATGAGCAGTTCTTC
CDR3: CASSSPEAYNEQFF

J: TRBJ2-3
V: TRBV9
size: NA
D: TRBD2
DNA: TGTGCCAGCAACACAATTAGCGGGATAGGCACAGATACGCAGTATTTT
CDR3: CASNTISGIGTDTQYF

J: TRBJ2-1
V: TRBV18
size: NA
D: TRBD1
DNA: TGTGCCAGCATGACAGGGTCGGTGAATGAGCAGTTCTTC
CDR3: CASMTGSVNEQFF

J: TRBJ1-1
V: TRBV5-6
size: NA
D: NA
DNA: TGTGCCAGCAGCTTGGCCGTCGGGCCCATGAACACTGAAGCTTTCTTT
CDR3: CASSLAVGPMNTEAFF

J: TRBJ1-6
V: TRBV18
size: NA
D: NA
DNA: TGTGCCAGCTCACCCTCGGCACAGGGTTCGTCACCCCTCCACTTT
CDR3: CASSPSAQGSSPLHF

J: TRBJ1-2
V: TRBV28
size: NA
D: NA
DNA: TGTGCCAGCAAAAGGGCAGGGATGGACGGCTACACCTTC
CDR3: CASKRAGMDGYTF

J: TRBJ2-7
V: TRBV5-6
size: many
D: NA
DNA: TGTGCCAGCAGCTTACAGCTAACTTGGACTACGAGCTCCTACGAGCAGTACTTC
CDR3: CASSLQLTWTTSSYEQYF

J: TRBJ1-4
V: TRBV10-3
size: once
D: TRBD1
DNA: TGTGCCATCAGCGCAGACCAGGGGGGAAAACTGTTTTTT
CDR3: CAISADQGGKLFF

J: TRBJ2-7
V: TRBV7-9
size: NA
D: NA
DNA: TGTGCCAGCAGCCCAACGACCTACGAGCAGTACTTC
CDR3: CASSPTTYEQYF

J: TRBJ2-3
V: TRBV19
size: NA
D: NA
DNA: TGTGCCAGTAGTAGAAGAGATACGCAGTATTTT
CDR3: CASSRRDTQYF

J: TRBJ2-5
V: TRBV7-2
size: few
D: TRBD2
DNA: TGTGCCAGCAGTCCGACTAGCGGGAGGGCGGCGGAGACCCAGTACTTC
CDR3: CASSPTSGRAAETQYF

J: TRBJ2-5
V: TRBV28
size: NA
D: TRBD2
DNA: TGTGCCAGCAGCCTTCGGGGAGGGCAGGGCCAAGAGACCCAGTACTTC
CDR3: CASSLRGGQGQETQYF